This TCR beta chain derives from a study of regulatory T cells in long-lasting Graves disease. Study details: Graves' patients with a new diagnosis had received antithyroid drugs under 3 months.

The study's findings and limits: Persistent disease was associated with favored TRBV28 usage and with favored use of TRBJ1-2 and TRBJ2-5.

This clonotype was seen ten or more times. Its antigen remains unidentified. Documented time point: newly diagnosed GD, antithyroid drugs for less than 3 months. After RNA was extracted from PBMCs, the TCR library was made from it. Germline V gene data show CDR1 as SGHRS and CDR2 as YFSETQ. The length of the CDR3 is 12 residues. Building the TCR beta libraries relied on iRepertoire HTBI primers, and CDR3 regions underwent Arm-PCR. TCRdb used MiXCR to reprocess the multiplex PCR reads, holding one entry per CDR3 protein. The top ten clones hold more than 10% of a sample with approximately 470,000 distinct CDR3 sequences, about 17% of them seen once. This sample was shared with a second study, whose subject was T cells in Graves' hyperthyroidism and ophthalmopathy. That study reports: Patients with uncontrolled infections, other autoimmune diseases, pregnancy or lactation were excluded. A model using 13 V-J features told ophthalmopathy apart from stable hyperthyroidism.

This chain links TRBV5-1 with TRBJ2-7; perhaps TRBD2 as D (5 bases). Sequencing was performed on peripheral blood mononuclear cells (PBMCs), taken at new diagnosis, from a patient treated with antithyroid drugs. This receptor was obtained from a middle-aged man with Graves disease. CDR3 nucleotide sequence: TGCCCCCGTTTAGAGGGCAGGCACGAGCAGTACTTC. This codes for CPRLEGRHEQYF.